This TCR beta chain is drawn from a study of blood T cells in healthy people across ages. Using a J-beta primer mix together with a sample-barcoded 5' primer, a second PCR was run for roughly 7 to 12 cycles. TCRdb reanalysed the 5' RACE reads using MiXCR and keeps one entry per CDR3 protein. This table has roughly 800,000 distinct CDR3 sequences, around 25% appearing once. The CDR3 has 13 amino acids. The germline V and J ends were trimmed by 7 bases and 6 bases, with 15 bases remaining between them. This sample also belongs to another study, concerning T cells of mothers and their children. Per that paper: RNA that had been extracted went wholly into cDNA synthesis, at roughly 1.5 ug per 15 ul.

The chain recombines TRBV12-3 or TRBV12-4 with TRBJ2-5; D remains unclear. The sequence was obtained from a boy aged 5-17 years in good health. Sequencing used blood. The CDR3 nucleotides are TGTGCCAGCATTCCTGACTTGGGCAAGACCCAGTACTTC. It encodes CASIPDLGKTQYF.